What follows describes a single T cell receptor beta chain. Its antigen is unidentified. Sample-barcoded 5' priming and a J-beta primer mix drove a second PCR of 7 to 11 cycles. In TCRdb, the 5' RACE reads were re-called with MiXCR into one record per CDR3 protein. The table lists 780,000 or so distinct CDR3 sequences, roughly 53% of them singletons, with around 40% in the top ten. The source of the sample is a study of blood T cells in healthy people across ages. Findings and caveats of the study: In these data, TCR beta diversity tracked strongly with naive T cell percentage. CMV infection status of these donors was not known.

The clonotype originates from an elderly man in good health. The sequencing sample was made of blood.

For the CDR3, the DNA is TGTGCCAGCAGCCTCGTCCAGGGGAATTCCTACGAGCAGTTCTTC. As protein: CASSLVQGNSYEQFF. The J gene is TRBJ2-1, the V gene TRBV7-2; D might be TRBD1 (6 bases). Per germline, CDR1 SGHTA and CDR2 FQGNSA. V lost 5 bases to trimming and J lost 10 bases, with 21 bases between them. The CDR3 sequence is 15 residues long.